The T cell receptor (beta chain) under discussion was sequenced for a study of T cell responses to AZD1222 COVID-19 vaccine. CDR3 length: 11 residues. Germline CDR1 is SGHTS and CDR2 is YDEGEE. Trimming pared 5 bases from V and 3 bases from J, leaving 6 bases between. TCRdb's copy holds only in-frame clones and misses some; the assay was immunoSEQ multiplex PCR. This sample yields roughly 120,000 clones, of which around 85% are seen a single time; under 2% belongs to the top ten. The chain couples TRBV5-8 to TRBJ2-7; D gene ambiguous. The source of this sequence is an adult in good health. The input for sequencing was peripheral blood, taken on day 0 of AZD1222 vaccination. In nucleotides, the CDR3 is TGTGCCAGCAGACCTATCTACGAGCAGTACTTC. Amino acid sequence: CASRPIYEQYF.